The clone carrying this T cell receptor (beta chain) was recorded once. No antigen is known for it. Sequencing of DNA taken from cultured CD4+ T cells relied on the Oncomine TCR Beta short-read assay. Using its own MiXCR run on the PCR reads, TCRdb lists one record per CDR3 protein. This sample has 10,000 to 15,000 distinct CDR3 sequences; 40% to 50% occur once, and the top ten carry less than 25%. Treatment denoted: approximately 9-day PBMC culture with coronavirus spike peptide pools or control peptides (ViraFEST assay). The record originates from a study of vaccination and CD4 T cells after COVID-19. The CDR3 runs to 15 residues. Trimming removed 4 bases from V and 3 bases from J; junction bases left unmatched: 4. Looked up from germline, CDR1 is SGHTA and CDR2 is FQGTGA.

The sequences come from CD4+ T cells from blood, cultured in vitro, collected before SARS-CoV-2 vaccination. This clonotype originated in a human donor who had recovered from COVID-19. V is TRBV7-3 and J is TRBJ2-2; 8 bases align to TRBD1. CDR3 region: CASSYGQGYTGELFF. For the CDR3, the DNA is TGTGCCAGCAGCTATGGACAGGGATACACCGGGGAGCTGTTTTTT.